The rows below give T cell receptor beta chains drawn from one sample of a study of response to subunit inactivated influenza vaccine. Each CDR3 protein gets one entry after TCRdb re-called the RT-PCR reads with MiXCR. Of fewer than 750,000 distinct CDR3 sequences listed, 14% are singletons. The source material was PBMCs from blood, sampled roughly 13 days after vaccination. These receptors originate from a man aged 45-65 years who received an inactivated influenza vaccine. Each CDR3 is given with its conserved first and last residue. Fields, in order: D gene, V gene, J gene, clone size, CDR3 DNA, CDR3 protein. The D gene is left open where the match is weak. Expanded clones are given a class, and other clones once, few, many or no size at all.

TRBD2	TRBV5-5	TRBJ2-1	few	TGTGCCAGCAGGGCGCCCGGGGGGGATTACTACAATGAGCAGTTCTTC	CASRAPGGDYYNEQFF
TRBD2	TRBV5-1	TRBJ2-7	NA	TGCGCCAGCAGTCGGCTTAGCGGGAGTCTCTACGAGCAGTACTTC	CASSRLSGSLYEQYF
TRBD2	TRBV6-5	TRBJ2-7	few	TGTGCCAGCAGTTACTCGTCGGGACTAGAATACTTC	CASSYSSGLEYF
NA	TRBV7-2	TRBJ2-3	many	TGTGCCAGCAGCCCCGGCGGGACAGTAGGCACAGATACGCAGTATTTT	CASSPGGTVGTDTQYF
TRBD2	TRBV12-3/TRBV12-4	TRBJ2-1	few	TGTGCCAGCAAGCTAGCGGGAGGGATCAATGAGCAGTTCTTC	CASKLAGGINEQFF
TRBD2	TRBV7-2	TRBJ2-5	few	TGTGCCAGCAGCCAGGGACTAGCAAGTGAGACCCAGTACTTC	CASSQGLASETQYF
NA	TRBV5-1	TRBJ2-5	many	TGCGCCAGCAGCTCCCTAATCAGGGATGGGGAGACCCAGTACTTC	CASSSLIRDGETQYF
TRBD1	TRBV28	TRBJ1-4	NA	TGTGCCAGCCTCGGACAGGAATCTAATGAAAAACTGTTTTTT	CASLGQESNEKLFF
NA	TRBV20-1	TRBJ1-2	NA	TGCAGTGCTAGACCCCCAGGGCTTGGCTACACCTTC	CSARPPGLGYTF
TRBD2	TRBV19	TRBJ2-1	many	TGTGCCAGTAGCACTAGCGGGGGCTCCTACAATGAGCAGTTCTTC	CASSTSGGSYNEQFF
TRBD1	TRBV7-3	TRBJ2-1	NA	TGTGCCAGCAGCACCGGGACAGGGGGGCATGAGCAGTTCTTC	CASSTGTGGHEQFF
NA	TRBV5-1	TRBJ2-1	NA	TGCGCCAGCAGCTTGGATACCGGGTCCTTCAATGAGCAGTTCTTC	CASSLDTGSFNEQFF
NA	TRBV7-3	TRBJ2-7	few	TGTGCCAGCAGCTTAATTGAGAGGGGCGAGCAGTACTTC	CASSLIERGEQYF
NA	TRBV5-1	TRBJ2-1	few	TGCGCCAGCAGCCCCCAGGGGGGAGGTTACAATGAGCAGTTCTTC	CASSPQGGGYNEQFF
NA	TRBV12-3/TRBV12-4	TRBJ1-1	many	TGTGCCAGCAGTTTAGCCAGACGGAACACTGAAGCTTTCTTT	CASSLARRNTEAFF
NA	TRBV21-1	TRBJ2-2	few	TGTGCCAGCAGCCTCGTGTCAGGGAAAGCGAACACCGGGGAGCTGTTTTTT	CASSLVSGKANTGELFF
NA	TRBV9	TRBJ1-1	NA	TGTGCCAGCAGCGATCACCCCGGTACAGGGAACACTGAAGCTTTCTTT	CASSDHPGTGNTEAFF
TRBD2	TRBV11-1	TRBJ2-1	few	TGTGCCAGCAGCTCAAGCTTGACTAGCGGGAGGCCCGCCAACAATGAGCAGTTCTTC	CASSSSLTSGRPANNEQFF
TRBD1	TRBV6-5	TRBJ2-3	few	TGTGCCAGCAGTTACTCTCAGGGGGCAGATACGCAGTATTTT	CASSYSQGADTQYF
NA	TRBV6-2/TRBV6-3	TRBJ2-6	NA	TGTGCCAGCAGCCAGGGGTTCTCTGGGGCCAACGTCCTGACTTTC	CASSQGFSGANVLTF
NA	TRBV14	TRBJ2-1	NA	TGTGCCAGCAGCCAAGAAAGACAAACGCAGTTCTTC	CASSQERQTQFF
NA	TRBV12-3/TRBV12-4	TRBJ1-1	many	TGTGCCAGCAGTTTCCGACAGGCGAACACTGAAGCTTTCTTT	CASSFRQANTEAFF
NA	TRBV11-2	TRBJ2-1	NA	TGTGCCAGCAGCTCAGACTATTTCCACTATGAGCAGTTCTTC	CASSSDYFHYEQFF
NA	TRBV20-1	TRBJ2-4	few	TGCAGTGCTGCTACAGGGGGGGATCTAGCCAAAAACATTCAGTACTTC	CSAATGGDLAKNIQYF
NA	TRBV10-3	TRBJ1-5	few	TGTGCCACCGAGCTGGGGGGGGCGGGCAATCAGCCCCAGCATTTT	CATELGGAGNQPQHF
NA	TRBV11-1	TRBJ1-1	NA	TGTGCCAGTTCTAGATACCCGGACGTATCGAACACTGAAGCTTTCTTT	CASSRYPDVSNTEAFF
TRBD1	TRBV6-1	TRBJ2-3	NA	TGTGCCAGCAGGATCCTCCAGACAGGGGGAGATACGCAGTATTTT	CASRILQTGGDTQYF
TRBD2	TRBV12-3/TRBV12-4	TRBJ2-5	few	TGTGCCAGCAGTTTAGAACTAGCGGGGGAGACCCAGTACTTC	CASSLELAGETQYF
TRBD2	TRBV27	TRBJ2-1	few	TGTGCCAGCAGTTTCGGTACTAGCGGAAGGGGCCCTGTGGGTGAGCAGTTCTTC	CASSFGTSGRGPVGEQFF